These T cell receptor beta chains were read from a single sample in a study of cytomegalovirus exposure and HLA in healthy donors. TCRdb keeps only in-frame clones here, not all; method: immunoSEQ multiplex PCR. The sample carries fewer than 200,000 clones, roughly 75% recorded once. Sequenced: PBMCs. The receptors stem from a man between 18 and 35 years old in good health and CMV-seronegative. CDR3s leave out the opening cysteine and the closing phenylalanine or tryptophan. Each record gives: J gene, CDR3 length, V gene, CDR3 protein.

TRBJ2-4,13,TRBV9,ASSVYGSSENIQY
TRBJ2-3,15,TRBV9,ASSVDVGDSFTDTQY
TRBJ1-2,12,TRBV5-6,ASTTGVRNYGYT
TRBJ1-3,12,TRBV7-6,ASSVSSSGNTIY
TRBJ2-2,13,TRBV19,ASSLEGGNTGELF
TRBJ2-7,11,TRBV5-4,ASSRDRGSEQY
TRBJ2-7,11,TRBV10-2,ASRLAGGYEQY
TRBJ1-5,15,TRBV10-1,ASSEGPGEYSNQPQH
TRBJ2-1,13,TRBV15,ATSRDRGLVKRRI
TRBJ2-6,13,TRBV7-2,ASSFPVSGANVLT
TRBJ2-1,11,TRBV7-2,ASSLERRNEQF
TRBJ2-2,11,TRBV9,ASSVSGSGELF
TRBJ2-1,10,TRBV2,ASSRDSGEQF
TRBJ2-4,12,TRBV4-3,ASSQGAGTGTSY
TRBJ2-2,13,TRBV5-1,ASSFQREGTGELF
TRBJ2-5,12,TRBV7-9,ASSVDRLQETQY
TRBJ2-6,14,TRBV25-1,ASSPGTYSGANVLT
TRBJ2-5,14,TRBV5-4,ASSLIPGLVGETQY
TRBJ1-1,13,TRBV6-1,ASSKGRAGATEAF
TRBJ2-3,12,TRBV7-9,ASSLELAVNTQY
TRBJ2-2,13,TRBV2,ASRAPDSYTGELF
TRBJ2-7,14,TRBV5-3,ARSFSDRGDTYEQY
TRBJ2-2,12,TRBV6-5,ASSGTTNTGELF
TRBJ2-1,12,TRBV30,AWSPGGAFNEQF
TRBJ1-5,19,TRBV5-1,ASNTPGSWGTEGSGHQPQH
TRBJ2-2,16,TRBV4-3,ASSQDVSGRSLAGELF
TRBJ1-6,11,TRBV29-1,SVMTGSNSPLH
TRBJ1-2,13,TRBV5-1,ASSSEGWRDYGYT
TRBJ2-3,9,TRBV7-9,ASAGADTQY
TRBJ2-5,13,TRBV5-5,ASSLGQREVETQY
TRBJ1-1,11,TRBV28,ASTLPGDTEAF
TRBJ2-1,12,TRBV28,ASIPGQEYNEQF
TRBJ2-7,9,TRBV6-6,ASQEDYEQY
TRBJ2-1,13,TRBV10-3,AIRPGQASYNEQF
TRBJ1-2,12,TRBV9,ASSAVGGSYGYT
TRBJ2-7,14,TRBV28,ASRGSSGHSSYEQY
TRBJ1-4,12,TRBV19,ASSPQLEREKLF
TRBJ2-3,13,TRBV9,ASSVAEPPTDTQY
TRBJ2-3,14,TRBV7-9,ASSLSRAGVADTQY
TRBJ2-1,13,TRBV5-1,ASSPPGLAGKEQF
TRBJ1-2,11,TRBV15,ATSRSGPYGYT